Only a few counts were recorded for the clone carrying this T cell receptor (beta chain). Its matching antigen is unknown. The data were taken from a study of T-cell memory formation after mild COVID-19. TCR alpha and TCR beta cDNA libraries with sample barcodes and UMIs came from 5'RACE using constant-segment primers. A single record per CDR3 protein comes from TCRdb applying MiXCR to the 5' RACE reads. The repertoire holds approximately 290,000 distinct CDR3 sequences, with approximately 19% as singletons. Findings and limits, study-wide: Pre-infection memory showed some responding clones, and this suggested that cross-reactive memory joined. Of the contracting clones, CD4+ ones lay mainly in CM and EM, and CD8+ ones in EMRA. SARS-CoV-2 specificity was not confirmed for second-wave clones peaking on day 37.

The receptor's source is a man aged 18-30 years who had mild COVID-19 (a few samples of this study predate the infection). Cell type and time point are not known. Sequences were obtained from PBMCs or a T cell subset sorted from them (not recorded which).

CDR3: CASSPNPDHYGYTF. DNA of the CDR3: TGTGCCAGCAGCCCGAACCCGGATCACTATGGCTACACCTTC. The gene calls are TRBV7-9 and TRBJ1-2; the D is unclear. CDR3 length: 14 residues. V was clipped by 5 bases and J by 3 bases, with 13 bases between them. CDR1 and CDR2 from the germline V gene are SEHNR and FQNEAQ (reference sequence). The entire variable domain, with the rest obtained from reference TRBV7-9 and TRBJ1-2, is as follows: DTGVSQNPRHKITKRGQNVTFRCDPISEHNRLYWYRQTLGQGPEFLTYFQNEAQLEKSRLLSDRFSAERPKGSFSTLEIQRTEQGDSAMYLCASSPNPDHYGYTFGSGTRLTVV.